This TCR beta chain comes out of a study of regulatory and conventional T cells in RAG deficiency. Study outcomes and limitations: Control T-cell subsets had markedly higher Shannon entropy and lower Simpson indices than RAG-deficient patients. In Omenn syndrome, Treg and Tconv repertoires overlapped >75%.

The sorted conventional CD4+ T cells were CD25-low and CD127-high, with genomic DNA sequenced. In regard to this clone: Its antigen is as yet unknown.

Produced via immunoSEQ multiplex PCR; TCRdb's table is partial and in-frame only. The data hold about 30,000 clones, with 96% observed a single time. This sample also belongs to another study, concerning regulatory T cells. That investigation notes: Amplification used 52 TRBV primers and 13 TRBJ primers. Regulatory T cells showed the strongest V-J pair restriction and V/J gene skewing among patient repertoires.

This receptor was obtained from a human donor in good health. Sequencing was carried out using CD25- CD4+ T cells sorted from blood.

CDR3 residues: CASRDRTSYNSPLHF. DNA for the CDR3: TGTGCCAGCAGGGACAGGACTTCCTATAATTCACCCCTCCACTTT. The V and J genes are TRBV6-1 and TRBJ1-6; TRBD1 matches 7 bases. The CDR3 is 15 amino acids. The V segment lost 6 bases and the J segment 1 base; nucleotides outside the gene matches: 3. Germline CDR1 and CDR2: MNHNS and SASEGT.